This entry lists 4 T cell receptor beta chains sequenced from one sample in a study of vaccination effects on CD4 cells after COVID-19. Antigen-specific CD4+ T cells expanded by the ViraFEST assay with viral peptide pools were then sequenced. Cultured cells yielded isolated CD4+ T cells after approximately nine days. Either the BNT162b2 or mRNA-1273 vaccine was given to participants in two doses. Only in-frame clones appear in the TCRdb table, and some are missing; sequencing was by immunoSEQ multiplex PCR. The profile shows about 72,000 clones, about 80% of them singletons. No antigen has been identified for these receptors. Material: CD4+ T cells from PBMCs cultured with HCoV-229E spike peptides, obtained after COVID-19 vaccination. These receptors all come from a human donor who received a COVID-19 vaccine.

The CDR3 bases are TGTGCCAGCAGCTTAGCGGGTCTCACTAATGAAAAACTGTTTTTT. It specifies CASSLAGLTNEKLFF. The J gene is TRBJ1-4, the V gene TRBV7-9; D is unresolved. V was shortened by 0 bases and J by 2 bases, with 7 bases between the two germline ends. CDR3 size: 15 residues. Germline CDR1 is SEHNR and CDR2 is FQNEAQ (reference sequence).

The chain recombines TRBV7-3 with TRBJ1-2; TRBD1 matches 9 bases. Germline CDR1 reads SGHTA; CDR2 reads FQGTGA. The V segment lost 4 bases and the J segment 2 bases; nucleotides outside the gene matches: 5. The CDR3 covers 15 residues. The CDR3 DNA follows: TGTGCCAGCAGCTACGGGACAGGGTCCAACTATGGCTACACCTTC. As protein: CASSYGTGSNYGYTF.

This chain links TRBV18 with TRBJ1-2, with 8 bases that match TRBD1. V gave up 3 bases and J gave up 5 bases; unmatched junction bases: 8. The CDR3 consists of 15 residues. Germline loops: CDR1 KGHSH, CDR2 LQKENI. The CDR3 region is CASSPGTGKGYGYTF. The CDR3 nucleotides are TGTGCCAGCTCACCCGGGACAGGAAAGGGGTATGGCTACACCTTC.

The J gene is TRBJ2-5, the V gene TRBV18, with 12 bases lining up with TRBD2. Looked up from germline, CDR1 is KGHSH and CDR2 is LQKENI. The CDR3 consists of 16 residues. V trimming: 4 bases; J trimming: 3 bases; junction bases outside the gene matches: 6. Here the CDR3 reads CASSLLLAGGKETQYF. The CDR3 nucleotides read TGTGCCAGCTCACTTCTACTAGCGGGGGGTAAAGAGACCCAGTACTTC. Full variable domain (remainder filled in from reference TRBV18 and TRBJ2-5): NAGVMQNPRHLVRRRGQEARLRCSPMKGHSHVYWYRQLPEEGLKFMVYLQKENIIDESGMPKERFSAEFPKEGPSILRIQQVVRGDSAAYFCASSLLLAGGKETQYFGPGTRLLVL.